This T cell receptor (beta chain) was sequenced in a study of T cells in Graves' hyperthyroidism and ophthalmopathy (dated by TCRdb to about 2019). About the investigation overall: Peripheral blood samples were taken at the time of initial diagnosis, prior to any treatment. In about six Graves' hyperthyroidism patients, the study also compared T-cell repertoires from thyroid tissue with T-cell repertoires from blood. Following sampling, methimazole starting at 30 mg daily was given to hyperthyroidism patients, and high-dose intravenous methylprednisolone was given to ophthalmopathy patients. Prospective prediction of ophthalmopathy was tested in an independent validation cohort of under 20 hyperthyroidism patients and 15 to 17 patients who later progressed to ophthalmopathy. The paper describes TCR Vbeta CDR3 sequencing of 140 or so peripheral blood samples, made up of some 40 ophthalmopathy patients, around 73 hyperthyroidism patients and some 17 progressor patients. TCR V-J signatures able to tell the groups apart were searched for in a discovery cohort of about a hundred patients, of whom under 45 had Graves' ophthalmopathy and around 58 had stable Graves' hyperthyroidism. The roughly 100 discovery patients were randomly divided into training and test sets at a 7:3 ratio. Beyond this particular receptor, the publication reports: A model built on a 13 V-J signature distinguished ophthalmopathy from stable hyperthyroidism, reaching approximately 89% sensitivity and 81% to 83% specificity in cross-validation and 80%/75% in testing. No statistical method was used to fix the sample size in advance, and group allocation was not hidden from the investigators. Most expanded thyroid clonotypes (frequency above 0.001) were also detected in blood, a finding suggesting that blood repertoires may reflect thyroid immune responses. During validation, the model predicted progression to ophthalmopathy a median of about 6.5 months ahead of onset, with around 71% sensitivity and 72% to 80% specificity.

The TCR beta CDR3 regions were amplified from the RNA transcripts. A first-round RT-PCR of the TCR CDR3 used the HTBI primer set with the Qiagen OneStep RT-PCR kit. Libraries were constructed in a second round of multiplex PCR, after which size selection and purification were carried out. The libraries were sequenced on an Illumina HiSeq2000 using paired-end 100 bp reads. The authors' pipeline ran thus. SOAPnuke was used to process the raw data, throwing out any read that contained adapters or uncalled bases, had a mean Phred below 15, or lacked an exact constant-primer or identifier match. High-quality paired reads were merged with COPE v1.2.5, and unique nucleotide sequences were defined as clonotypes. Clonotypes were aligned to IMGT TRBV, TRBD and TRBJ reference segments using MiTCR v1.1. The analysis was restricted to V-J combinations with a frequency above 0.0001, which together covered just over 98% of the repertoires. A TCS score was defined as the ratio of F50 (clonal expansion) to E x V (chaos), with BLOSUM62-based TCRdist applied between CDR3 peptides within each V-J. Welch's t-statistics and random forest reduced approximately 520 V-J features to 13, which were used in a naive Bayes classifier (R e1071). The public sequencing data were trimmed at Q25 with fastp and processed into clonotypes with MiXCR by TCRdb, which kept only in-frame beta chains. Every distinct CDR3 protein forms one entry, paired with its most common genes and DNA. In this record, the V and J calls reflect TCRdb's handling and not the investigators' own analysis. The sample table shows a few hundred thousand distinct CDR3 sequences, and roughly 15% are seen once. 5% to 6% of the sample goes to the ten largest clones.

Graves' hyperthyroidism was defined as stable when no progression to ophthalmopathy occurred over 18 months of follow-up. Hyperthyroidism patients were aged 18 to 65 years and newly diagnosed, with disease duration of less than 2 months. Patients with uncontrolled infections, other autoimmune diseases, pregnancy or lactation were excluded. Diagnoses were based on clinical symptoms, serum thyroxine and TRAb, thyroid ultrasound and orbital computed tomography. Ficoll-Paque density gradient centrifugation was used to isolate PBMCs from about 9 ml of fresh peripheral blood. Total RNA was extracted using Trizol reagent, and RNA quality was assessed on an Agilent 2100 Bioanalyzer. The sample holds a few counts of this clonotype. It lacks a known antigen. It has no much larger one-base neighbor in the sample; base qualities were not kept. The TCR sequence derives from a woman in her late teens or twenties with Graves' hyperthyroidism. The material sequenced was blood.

The CDR3 reads as follows: CASSELGNQPQHF. At the DNA level, the sequence is TGTGCCAGCAGCGAGCTGGGCAATCAGCCCCAGCATTTT. The V gene is TRBV7-9 and the J gene is TRBJ1-5; no D gene can be assigned with confidence. From its cysteine to its phenylalanine, the CDR3 spans 13 amino acids. The sequence is cut down to CDR3 DNA, 39 bases in frame from base 1. CDR1 is given as SEHNR and CDR2 as FQNEAQ, both from the germline V gene (reference sequence). The junction carries 7 bases between V and J, which are trimmed by 5 bases and 2 bases respectively.